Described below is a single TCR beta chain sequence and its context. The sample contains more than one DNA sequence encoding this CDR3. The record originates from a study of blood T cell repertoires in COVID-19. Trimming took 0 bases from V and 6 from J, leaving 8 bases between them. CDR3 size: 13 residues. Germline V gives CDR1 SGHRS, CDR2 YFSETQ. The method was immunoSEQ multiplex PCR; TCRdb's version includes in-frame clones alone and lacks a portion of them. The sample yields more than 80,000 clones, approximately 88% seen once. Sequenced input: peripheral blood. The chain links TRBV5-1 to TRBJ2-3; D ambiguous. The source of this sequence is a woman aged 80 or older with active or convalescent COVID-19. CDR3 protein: CASSLGQADTQYF. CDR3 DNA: TGCGCCAGCAGCTTGGGGCAGGCCGATACGCAGTATTTT.